This T cell receptor beta chain was obtained from a study of T cells in Graves' hyperthyroidism and ophthalmopathy. When ophthalmopathy did not progress within 18 months, Graves' hyperthyroidism was considered stable. Among the patients, aged 18 to 65, hyperthyroidism was newly diagnosed and had lasted under 2 months. Clinical symptoms, serum thyroxine, TRAb, thyroid ultrasound and orbital computed tomography informed diagnoses. The J segment lost 6 bases and the V segment lost 6 bases, leaving 4 bases of the junction unmatched. This CDR3 comprises 13 residues. Germline V gene data show CDR1 as MNHEY and CDR2 as SVGAGI. Amplification of TCR beta CDR3 regions was performed using RNA transcripts as template. Carried out on the TCR CDR3, a first-round RT-PCR used the HTBI primer set. TCRdb ran MiXCR on the multiplex PCR reads and lists one entry per CDR3 protein. The repertoire holds 600,000 to 800,000 distinct CDR3 sequences, 35% seen once, with approximately 31% in the top ten.

Material: blood. This sequence was found in a woman aged 40 to 50 with Graves' hyperthyroidism. This sequence joins TRBV6-5 and TRBJ1-2; the match to TRBD1 covers 10 bases. The CDR3 sequence: CASRGTGVDGYTF. Written as DNA, the CDR3 is TGTGCCAGCAGGGGGACAGGGGTTGATGGCTACACCTTC.